What follows is one T cell receptor (beta chain) and its context. The antigen it recognizes is unknown. No much larger clonotype is one base removed from it; base qualities were not supplied. V was cut back by 5 bases and J by 5 bases, leaving a gap of 9 bases between them. CDR1 is given as DFQATT and CDR2 as SNEGSKA, both from the germline V gene (reference sequence). The CDR3 has 11 amino acids, counting the end cysteine and phenylalanine. Of all the DNA, just the CDR3 is kept, 33 bases in frame from base 1. These data come from a study of shared clonotypes between healthy human individuals (dated by TCRdb to about 2020). With regard to the full study: Two women and three men aged 18 to 49 years were included in the cohort. Per donor, three plates each were used for CD4 naive and CD4 memory, two for CD8 naive, and one for CD8 memory. The study deeply sequenced blood TCR repertoires of about 5 healthy adults to estimate repertoire size and the extent of clonotype sharing between individuals. To increase sequencing depth and limit assay-specific biases, TCR repertoire library preparation and sequencing were carried out by different laboratories using diverse techniques. Per donor, leukapheresis produced somewhere between about 0.9 and 9.5 billion PBMCs.

General study outcomes and caveats: Clonotypes shared by all four sorted-subset donors showed higher generation probabilities than non-shared clonotypes. The small number of donors limited the genetic and exposure-history diversity represented. Based on pairwise subsampling, the degree of clonotype sharing among donors was expected to be affected by sequencing depth. Rarefaction of sorted-subset datasets indicated incomplete sequencing despite the large sequencing depth. Only blood was sampled, and tissue TCR repertoires likely differ from those in blood. Naive subsets generally had larger estimated clonotype richness than memory subsets. Across four donors, 4.5% to 6.5% of naive CD4, 3% to 4% of naive CD8, approximately 2.5% of memory CD4, and 0.3% to 0.45% of memory CD8 clonotypes were shared.

The donors were healthy, HIV-negative adults who had no recently reported acute infections or vaccinations. Every donor was a Caucasian adult living in Nashville, Tennessee, USA. CD4+ T cells were enriched by magnetic negative selection, after which naive cells were positively selected on CD45RA and the negative fraction was taken as the memory subset. Blood was collected by leukapheresis, and PBMCs were isolated by Ficoll-Histopaque density gradient centrifugation and then cryopreserved in liquid nitrogen vapor phase. Analytical flow cytometry was used to check the purity and quantity of every magnetically sorted T cell population. Each sorted fraction had its genomic DNA isolated and then quantified by UV absorbance on a Nanodrop 2000c. Using the deep immunoSEQ assay, multiplex PCR amplified TCR CDR3 regions from genomic DNA. Genomic DNA extracted from each cell subset was distributed evenly over all wells of several immunoSEQ 96-well plates, and each plate served as one replicate. For sorted subsets, about 210 ng of genomic DNA, equivalent to 30,000 or so T cell genomes, went into each replicate PCR. Purified libraries were quantified with a Qubit 3.0 fluorometer, sized on a Bioanalyzer 2100, and re-quantified with the KAPA Library Quantification kit. Each immunoSEQ 96-well plate was sequenced on its own single-read 150-cycle Illumina NextSeq 550 flow cell. Processing in the source paper ran as follows. Because the immunoSEQ output held only junctional sequences and lacked quality scores, the filtering could not match the filtering applied to full-length reads. Sequences were annotated with PyIR, a Python wrapper for IgBLAST v1.9, and V/J genes and CDR3 were assigned using IMGT germline references. Reads were removed for weak V/J assignments (E-value above 1e-6), missing CDR3, stop codons, out-of-frame junctions, or ambiguous translated residues. V3J clonotypes were defined as sequences sharing the same inferred V gene, J gene, and CDR3 amino acid sequence. The percentage overlap between two repertoires was calculated by dividing the number of shared unique clonotypes by the size of the smaller repertoire. Three approaches were used to assess repertoire richness: RTK rarefaction, the Chao1 estimator, and Recon v2.1 estimates of unobserved clonotypes. Generation probabilities for all TCRbeta clonotypes obtained by the gDNA method from a few donors were computed using OLGA. TCRdb limited this immuneACCESS table to in-frame rearrangements with V and J called. A share of clones is missing; checked studies link under half to unresolved V genes, and the rest is unexplained. V and J calls and clone size are as listed in that table; D and trimming were resolved from the DNA. This sample holds around 2.3 million clones; approximately 95% were observed only once. Around 0.13% of the sample is in the top ten clones.

This sequence uses TRBV20-1 and TRBJ2-5; no D segment can be confidently identified. The sequence derives from a man aged 18 to 35 in good health. Material for sequencing was naive CD4+ T cells sorted from blood. The label giving this sample's cell subset or site can be read as: CD45RA+ positively selected. The DNA sequence reads TGCAGTGCTCGGCAATTGGAGACCCAGTACTTC. It encodes CSARQLETQYF.